The 19 T cell receptor beta chains reported below all come from one sample, sequenced in a study of response to subunit inactivated influenza vaccine. MiXCR was run by TCRdb on the RT-PCR reads, yielding one entry per CDR3 protein. The data contain 800,000 to 1,000,000 distinct CDR3 sequences, 21% of them singletons. The starting material was PBMCs from blood, obtained more than 4 days after vaccination. The receptors originated from a man in his fifties or sixties who received an inactivated influenza vaccine.

The V gene is TRBV20-1, the J gene TRBJ1-3, with 7 bases that match TRBD1. The germline V gene has CDR1 DFQATT and CDR2 SNEGSKA (reference sequence). The CDR3 totals 13 residues. V lost 7 bases, J lost 5 bases, and 8 bases stayed unmatched. The CDR3 here is CSGSDRVRNTIYF. DNA of the CDR3: TGCAGTGGTTCTGACAGGGTGAGAAACACCATATATTTT.

This clonotype came up a few times. The chain employs TRBV24-1 and TRBJ1-2; D gene unclear. Germline CDR1 reads KGHDR; CDR2 reads SFDVKD. The CDR3 sequence is 15 residues long. V was shortened by 2 bases and J by 6 bases, with 15 bases between the two germline ends. CDR3 protein: CATSDSTTAIDGYTF. CDR3 bases: TGTGCCACCAGTGATTCAACCACAGCTATAGATGGCTACACCTTC.

This clonotype was observed a few times. This chain links TRBV6-1 with TRBJ1-2; D may be TRBD1 (6 bases). CDR3 size: 13 residues. Germline CDR1 is MNHNS and CDR2 is SASEGT. V dropped 7 bases and J dropped 4 bases, with 13 bases sitting between them. CDR3 sequence reads: CASKSGHLYGYTF. CDR3 nucleotides: TGTGCCAGCAAATCGGGACATCTCTATGGCTACACCTTC.

This clonotype was observed a handful of times. This chain uses TRBV10-3 with TRBJ1-6; possibly TRBD1 for D (5 bases). CDR1 and CDR2 from the germline V gene are ENHRY and SYGVKD. V lost 1 base to trimming and J lost 5 bases, with 12 bases between them. The CDR3 runs 16 residues. CDR3 protein: CAISEYGTINNSPLHF. CDR3 DNA: TGTGCCATCAGTGAGTACGGGACGATTAATAATTCACCCCTCCACTTT.

The chain couples TRBV7-2 to TRBJ2-3; 7 bases match TRBD2. V shed 5 bases, J shed 5 bases, and the junction held 10 bases outside the gene matches. The CDR3 spans 15 residues. CDR1 SGHTA and CDR2 FQGNSA come from the germline V gene. CDR3 region: CASSARRLAIDTQYF. CDR3 DNA sequence: TGTGCCAGCAGCGCAAGGCGACTAGCAATAGATACGCAGTATTTT.

V is TRBV20-1 and J is TRBJ2-2; D ambiguous. The germline V gene encodes CDR1 DFQATT and CDR2 SNEGSKA (reference sequence). The CDR3 has 12 residues. The V end lost 4 bases, the J end lost 4 bases, and 7 bases lay between the germline ends. This CDR3 reads CSATASTGELFF. CDR3 bases: TGCAGTGCTACGGCCTCCACCGGGGAGCTGTTTTTT.

V gene TRBV12-3 or TRBV12-4 combines with J gene TRBJ1-4; a possible D gene is TRBD1 (6 bases). This CDR3 spans 12 amino acids. The V end was cut by 4 bases, the J end by 7 bases, with 7 bases between. CDR3 residues: CASSSGVEKLFF. The CDR3 nucleotides read TGTGCCAGCAGTTCAGGGGTTGAAAAACTGTTTTTT.

In its sample, this clonotype was seen a few times. This chain connects TRBV3-1 to TRBJ2-7; D may be TRBD2 (5 bases). The ends were cut back, 0 bases at V and 4 bases at J, with 13 bases in the middle. This CDR3 spans 15 amino acids. From germline, CDR1 is LGHDT and CDR2 YNNKEL (reference sequence). CDR3: CASSQDMAGPYEQYF. CDR3 nucleotides: TGTGCCAGCAGCCAAGACATGGCGGGCCCTTACGAGCAGTACTTC.

This clonotype has at least ten counts. The chain recombines TRBV9 with TRBJ2-7; TRBD2 matches at 8 bases. The CDR3 has 13 amino acids. With 4 bases clipped from V and 3 bases from J, the junction kept 3 bases outside the gene matches. Germline lookup yields CDR1 SGDLS and CDR2 YYNGEE. This CDR3 reads CASSPGGLYEQYF. DNA for the CDR3: TGTGCCAGCAGCCCGGGGGGGCTCTACGAGCAGTACTTC.

The CDR3 region has the DNA TGTGCCAGCAGTTTAACACCAACAAGGGACTACACCTTC. As protein: CASSLTPTRDYTF. This chain connects TRBV27 to TRBJ1-2; D unresolved. CDR1 and CDR2 (germline): MNHEY, SMNVEV (reference sequence). V was trimmed by 2 bases and J by 10 bases, leaving 14 bases between them. The CDR3 is 13 residues long.

The chain recombines TRBV6-2 or TRBV6-3 with TRBJ2-1; 9 nucleotides line up with TRBD2. This CDR3 spans 16 amino acids. Losses at the gene ends were 7 bases for V and 9 bases for J; bases not matched to a gene: 16. CDR1 and CDR2 (germline): MNHEY, SVGEGT. The CDR3 reads CASNRHSGSPRGEQFF. The CDR3 bases are TGTGCCAGCAACAGACATAGCGGGAGTCCGAGGGGTGAGCAGTTCTTC.

This clonotype was seen more than once but under ten times. J is TRBJ2-2 and V is TRBV7-2; D not certain. The germline gives CDR1 SGHTA, CDR2 FQGNSA. The V end lost 3 bases, the J end lost 4 bases, and 15 bases lay between the germline ends. The CDR3 spans 16 residues. As DNA, the CDR3 is TGTGCCAGCAGCTTCCGCGCAGGATCTAGCACCGGGGAGCTGTTTTTT. Its protein is CASSFRAGSSTGELFF.

This clonotype came up a few times. The genes are TRBV12-3 or TRBV12-4 and TRBJ2-7; D might be TRBD1 (5 bases). CDR3 size: 13 residues. Trimming took 7 bases from V and 5 from J, leaving 15 bases between them. CDR3 nucleotides: TGTGCCAGCACCCCCCAGGGTTTCCACGAGCAGTACTTC. Translated: CASTPQGFHEQYF.

The count of this clonotype is one. The chain employs TRBV9 and TRBJ2-5; D gene unclear. Germline V CDR1 and CDR2: SGDLS, YYNGEE. Trimming removed 3 bases at V and 5 bases at J, with 17 bases between. The CDR3 extends over 15 amino acids. The CDR3 sequence: CASSEDPMGGETQYF. The CDR3 DNA follows: TGTGCCAGCAGCGAGGATCCTATGGGCGGTGAGACCCAGTACTTC.

This clonotype was seen only a few times. The V and J genes are TRBV7-9 and TRBJ2-2; D is undetermined. CDR1 is SEHNR and CDR2 is FQNEAQ in the germline V gene (reference sequence). Trimming left V 5 bases short and J 5 bases short, with 6 bases between. The CDR3 has 12 residues. CDR3 loop: CASSKATGELFF. The DNA for the CDR3 is TGTGCCAGCAGCAAGGCGACCGGGGAGCTGTTTTTT.

The chain uses TRBV5-1 and TRBJ1-1; D not certain. The CDR3 spans 14 residues. V was clipped by 1 base and J by 7 bases, with 14 bases between them. Germline CDR1 and CDR2: SGHRS and YFSETQ. CDR3 DNA sequence: TGCGCCAGCAGCTTGCCCGGGGTTCAGGATGAAGCTTTCTTT. Protein product: CASSLPGVQDEAFF.

Note on this clonotype: A junction end diverges from the germline sequence, so it may reflect a read error. The chain combines TRBV4-1 with TRBJ2-5; D gene ambiguous. The CDR3 runs to 14 residues. CDR1 and CDR2 (germline): MGHRA, YSYEKL. The CDR3 is CGSSQRYMGETQYF. Here the CDR3 DNA reads TGCGGCAGCAGCCAACGTTACATGGGGGAGACCCAGTACTTC.

The chain recombines TRBV6-1 with TRBJ2-3; D is unclear. In germline, CDR1 is MNHNS, CDR2 SASEGT. V was trimmed by 3 bases and J by 2 bases, leaving 12 bases between them. CDR3 length: 15 residues. The CDR3 sequence: CASSEGLAYTDTQYF. The CDR3 DNA sequence: TGTGCCAGCAGTGAGGGATTGGCCTACACAGATACGCAGTATTTT.

The chain links TRBV6-2 or TRBV6-3 to TRBJ2-1, with D tentatively TRBD2 (5 bases). The V end lost 2 bases, the J end lost 4 bases, and 9 bases lay between the germline ends. Germline V CDR1 and CDR2: MNHEY, SVGEGT. The CDR3 has 14 residues. The CDR3 coding sequence is TGTGCCAGCAGTTACGGGAGCTTATACAATGAGCAGTTCTTC. This translates into CASSYGSLYNEQFF.